The 13 T cell receptor beta chains below were found in one sample sequenced in a study of cytomegalovirus exposure and HLA in healthy donors. PCR used 60 Vbeta primers and 13 Jbeta primers. The method was immunoSEQ multiplex PCR; TCRdb's version includes in-frame clones alone and lacks a portion of them. The table shows roughly 80,000 clones, with roughly 69% occurring only once. Specimen: PBMCs. The receptors derive from a woman aged 45-60 years in good health and CMV-seropositive.

The chain employs TRBV14 and TRBJ1-6; 9 bases line up with TRBD1. V lost 0 bases to trimming and J lost 10 bases; unmatched junction nucleotides: 4. CDR1 and CDR2 (germline): SGHDN, FVKESK. The CDR3 has 15 amino acids. CDR3 residues: CASSQETGGRSPLHF. The DNA of the CDR3 is TGTGCCAGCAGCCAAGAGACAGGGGGACGGTCACCCCTCCACTTT.

This chain joins TRBV29-1 and TRBJ2-1; D gene uncertain. The CDR3 is made up of 14 amino acids. Deletions cut 0 bases from V and 2 bases from J, with 8 bases between. CDR1 SQVTM and CDR2 ANQGSEA come from the germline V gene. As DNA, the CDR3 is TGCAGCGTTGAAGACAAGAGGACCTACAATGAGCAGTTCTTC. It codes for CSVEDKRTYNEQFF.

The rearrangement joins TRBV9 to TRBJ2-3; D might be TRBD2 (5 bases). The CDR3 contains 15 residues. The germline V and J ends were trimmed by 0 bases and 2 bases, with 10 bases remaining between them. Germline V gene data show CDR1 as SGDLS and CDR2 as YYNGEE. CDR3 sequence (DNA): TGTGCCAGCAGCGTAGATCCTAGCTACACAGATACGCAGTATTTT. It specifies CASSVDPSYTDTQYF.

This clone was counted between two and nine times. The V and J genes are TRBV5-1 and TRBJ1-1; D unresolved. Looked up from germline, CDR1 is SGHRS and CDR2 is YFSETQ. Trimming removed 4 bases at V and 2 bases at J, with 9 bases between. CDR3 length: 13 amino acids. The CDR3 DNA reads TGCGCCAGCAGCGGAGGGATAAACACTGAAGCTTTCTTT. It encodes CASSGGINTEAFF.

This sequence joins TRBV9 and TRBJ2-7; a possible D gene is TRBD1 (6 bases). Germline CDR1 SGDLS, CDR2 YYNGEE. Trimming took 2 bases from V and 7 from J, leaving 16 bases between them. This CDR3 is 14 amino acids long. The CDR3: CASSVGHGTGEQYF. CDR3 nucleotide sequence: TGTGCCAGCAGCGTGGGACATGGGACGGGGGAGCAGTACTTC.

The chain has TRBV19 and TRBJ1-1; 12 bases map to TRBD1. V was clipped by 11 bases and J by 8 bases; unmatched bases: 9. Per germline, CDR1 LNHDA and CDR2 SQIVND (reference sequence). The CDR3 is 13 amino acids. In DNA form, the CDR3 reads TGTGCCGTCAGTCCCGGGACAGGGGGCGAAGCTTTCTTT. This encodes CAVSPGTGGEAFF.

The chain has TRBV5-5 and TRBJ1-4; D is ambiguous. This CDR3 comprises 15 residues. Germline values: CDR1 SGHKS, CDR2 YYEKEE (reference sequence). Trimming removed 0 bases at V and 0 bases at J, with 6 bases between. CDR3 nucleotides: TGTGCCAGCAGCTTGGGACATACAACTAATGAAAAACTGTTTTTT. Its translation is CASSLGHTTNEKLFF.

The rearrangement links TRBV5-1 to TRBJ2-3; 12 nucleotides line up with TRBD2. The CDR3 is 21 amino acids. The V gene's germline CDR1 is SGHRS and CDR2 YFSETQ. V trimming: 2 bases; J trimming: 1 base; junction bases outside the gene matches: 17. CDR3 region: CASSFRVEGLAGTARTDTQYF. CDR3 coding DNA: TGCGCCAGCAGCTTCCGAGTGGAAGGACTAGCGGGGACCGCGCGCACAGATACGCAGTATTTT.

This clone was picked up many times. The chain uses TRBV19 and TRBJ1-1; D might be TRBD1 (5 bases). Per the germline V gene, CDR1 is LNHDA and CDR2 is SQIVND (reference sequence). The germline V and J ends were trimmed by 3 bases and 1 base, with 9 bases remaining between them. The CDR3 covers 14 residues. Here the CDR3 reads CASSIGGQNTEAFF. The CDR3 nucleotides are TGTGCCAGTAGTATTGGCGGACAGAACACTGAAGCTTTCTTT. Drawing the rest from reference TRBV19 and TRBJ1-1, the complete variable domain is DGGITQSPKYLFRKEGQNVTLSCEQNLNHDAMYWYRQDPGQGLRLIYYSQIVNDFQKGDIAEGYSVSREKKESFPLTVTSAQKNPTAFYLCASSIGGQNTEAFFGQGTRLTVV.

V gene TRBV28 combines with J gene TRBJ1-6, with 9 bases aligning to TRBD1. V dropped 5 bases and J dropped 6; count of bases not matched to a gene: 8. This CDR3 region has 16 residues. Germline CDR1 MDHEN, CDR2 SYDVKM. CDR3 loop: CASSPQTGGFNSPLHF. CDR3 DNA sequence: TGTGCCAGCAGTCCCCAGACAGGGGGATTTAATTCACCCCTCCACTTT. The full variable domain, completed using reference TRBV28 and TRBJ1-6, is DVKVTQSSRYLVKRTGEKVFLECVQDMDHENMFWYRQDPGLGLRLIYFSYDVKMKEKGDIPEGYSVSREKKERFSLILESASTNQTSMYLCASSPQTGGFNSPLHFGNGTRLTVT.

The DNA of the CDR3 is TGTGCCAGCGGGGCAGGAGGGCAAGAGACCCAGTACTTC. Translating gives CASGAGGQETQYF. The V call is TRBV6-5, the J call TRBJ2-5, with D maybe TRBD2 (6 bases). V lost 8 bases and J lost 2, with 12 bases in between. Germline lookup yields CDR1 MNHEY and CDR2 SVGAGI. This CDR3 spans 13 amino acids.

The genes are TRBV6-6 and TRBJ2-3, with 9 bases fitting TRBD1. The germline CDR1 and CDR2 sequences are MNHNY and SVGAGI (reference sequence). V was clipped by 4 bases and J by 2 bases; unmatched bases: 7. This CDR3 is built from 16 residues. The CDR3 region is CASSSYRDRVTDTQYF. The CDR3 DNA follows: TGTGCCAGCAGTTCCTACCGGGACAGGGTCACAGATACGCAGTATTTT.

V usage is TRBV25-1 and J usage is TRBJ1-2; no clear D gene. Germline V gene lookup returns CDR1 MGHDK and CDR2 SYGVNS. V lost 1 base to trimming and J lost 9 bases, with 12 bases between them. The CDR3 runs to 13 residues. The CDR3 DNA is TGTGCCAGCAGTGAATCATCGGGTTTTCGCTACACCTTC. It translates to CASSESSGFRYTF.